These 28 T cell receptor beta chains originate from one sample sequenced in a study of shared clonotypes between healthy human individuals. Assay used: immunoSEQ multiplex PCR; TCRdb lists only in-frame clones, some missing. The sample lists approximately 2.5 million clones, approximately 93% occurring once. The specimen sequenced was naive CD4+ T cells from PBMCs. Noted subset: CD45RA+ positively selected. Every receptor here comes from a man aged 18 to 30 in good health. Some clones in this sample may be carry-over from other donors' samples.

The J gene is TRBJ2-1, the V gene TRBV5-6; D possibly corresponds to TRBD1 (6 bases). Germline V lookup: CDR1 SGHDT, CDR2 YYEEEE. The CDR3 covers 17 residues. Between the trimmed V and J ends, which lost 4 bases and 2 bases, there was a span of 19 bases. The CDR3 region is CASSMMAGAGAYNEQFF. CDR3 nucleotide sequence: TGTGCCAGCAGCATGATGGCAGGGGCTGGGGCCTACAATGAGCAGTTCTTC. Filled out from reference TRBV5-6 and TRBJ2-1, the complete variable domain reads DAGVTQSPTHLIKTRGQQVTLRCSPKSGHDTVSWYQQALGQGPQFIFQYYEEEERQRGNFPDRFSGHQFPNYSSELNVNALLLGDSALYLCASSMMAGAGAYNEQFFGPGTRLTVL.

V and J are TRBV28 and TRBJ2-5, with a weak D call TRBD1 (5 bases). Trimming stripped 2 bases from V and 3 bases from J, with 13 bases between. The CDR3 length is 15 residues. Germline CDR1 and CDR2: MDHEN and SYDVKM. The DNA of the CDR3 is TGTGCCAGCAGTTTACTGCCCGGCAGGGAAGAGACCCAGTACTTC. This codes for CASSLLPGREETQYF.

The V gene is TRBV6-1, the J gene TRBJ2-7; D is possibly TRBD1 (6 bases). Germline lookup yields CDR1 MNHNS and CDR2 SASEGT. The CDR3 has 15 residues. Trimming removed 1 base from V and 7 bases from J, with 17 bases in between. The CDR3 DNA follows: TGTGCCAGCAGTGAAGTCCGACAGGCCCTAGGGGAGCAGTACTTC. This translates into CASSEVRQALGEQYF.

This CDR3 is CASSPRFSGGSYNEQFF. CDR3 in DNA: TGTGCCAGCAGCCCGAGATTTAGCGGAGGGAGCTACAATGAGCAGTTCTTC. This rearrangement joins TRBV9 to TRBJ2-1, with D possibly matching TRBD2 (6 bases). Trimming removed 4 bases from V and 3 bases from J, with 20 bases in between. Germline CDR1 is SGDLS and CDR2 is YYNGEE. The CDR3 runs to 17 residues. The full variable domain, completed using reference TRBV9 and TRBJ2-1, is DSGVTQTPKHLITATGQRVTLRCSPRSGDLSVYWYQQSLDQGLQFLIQYYNGEERAKGNILERFSAQQFPDLHSELNLSSLELGDSALYFCASSPRFSGGSYNEQFFGPGTRLTVL.

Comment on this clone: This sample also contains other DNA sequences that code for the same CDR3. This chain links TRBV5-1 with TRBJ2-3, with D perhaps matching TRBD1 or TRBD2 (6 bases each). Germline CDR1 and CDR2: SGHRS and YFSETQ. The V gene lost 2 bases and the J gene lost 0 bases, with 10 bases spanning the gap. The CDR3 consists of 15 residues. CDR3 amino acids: CASSLQGLSTDTQYF. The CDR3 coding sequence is TGCGCCAGCAGCTTACAGGGACTGAGCACAGATACGCAGTATTTT.

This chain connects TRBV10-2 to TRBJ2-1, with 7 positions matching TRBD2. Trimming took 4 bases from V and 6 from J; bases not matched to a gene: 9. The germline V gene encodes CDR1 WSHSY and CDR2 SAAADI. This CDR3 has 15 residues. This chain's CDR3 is CASSGAGRIVNEQFF. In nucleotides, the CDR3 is TGCGCCAGCAGTGGAGCGGGGAGAATCGTCAATGAGCAGTTCTTC.

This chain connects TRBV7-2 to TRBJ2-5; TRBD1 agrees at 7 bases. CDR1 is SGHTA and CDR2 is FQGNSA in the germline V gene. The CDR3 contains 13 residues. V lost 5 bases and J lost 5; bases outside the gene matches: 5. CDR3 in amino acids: CASSKDRVETQYF. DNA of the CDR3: TGTGCCAGCAGCAAAGACAGGGTGGAGACCCAGTACTTC.

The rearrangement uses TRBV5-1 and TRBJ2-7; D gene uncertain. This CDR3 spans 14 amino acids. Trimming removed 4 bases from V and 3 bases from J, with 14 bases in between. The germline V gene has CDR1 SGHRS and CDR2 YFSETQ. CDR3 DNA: TGCGCCAGCAGCCCGATCTCCCCGAACTACGAGCAGTACTTC. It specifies CASSPISPNYEQYF.

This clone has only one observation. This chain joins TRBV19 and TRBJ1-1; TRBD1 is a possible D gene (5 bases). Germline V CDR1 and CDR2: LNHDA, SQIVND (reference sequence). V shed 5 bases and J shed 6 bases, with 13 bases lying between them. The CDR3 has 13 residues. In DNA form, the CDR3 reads TGTGCCAGTAGTGGTAACGGAGGGGCTGAAGCTTTCTTT. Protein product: CASSGNGGAEAFF.

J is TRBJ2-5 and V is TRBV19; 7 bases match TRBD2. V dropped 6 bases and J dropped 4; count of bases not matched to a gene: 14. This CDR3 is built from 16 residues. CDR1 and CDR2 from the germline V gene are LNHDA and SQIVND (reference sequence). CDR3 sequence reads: CASSSQASGGSETQYF. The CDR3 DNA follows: TGTGCCAGTAGCTCTCAGGCTAGCGGAGGGTCAGAGACCCAGTACTTC.

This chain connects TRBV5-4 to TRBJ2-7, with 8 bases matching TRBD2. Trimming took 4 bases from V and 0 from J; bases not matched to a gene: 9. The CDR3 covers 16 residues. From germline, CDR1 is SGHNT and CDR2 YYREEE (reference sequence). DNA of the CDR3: TGTGCCAGCAGCCCCGGGGGGGCTAGCGCCTCCTACGAGCAGTACTTC. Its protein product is CASSPGGASASYEQYF.

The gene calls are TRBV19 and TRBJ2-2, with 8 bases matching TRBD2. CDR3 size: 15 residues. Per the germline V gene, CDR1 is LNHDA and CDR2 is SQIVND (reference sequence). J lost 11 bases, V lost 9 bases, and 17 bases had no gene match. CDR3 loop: CASRGGTARRSELFF. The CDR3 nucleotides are TGTGCCAGCCGGGGGGGGACGGCCAGGAGGAGCGAGCTGTTTTTT.

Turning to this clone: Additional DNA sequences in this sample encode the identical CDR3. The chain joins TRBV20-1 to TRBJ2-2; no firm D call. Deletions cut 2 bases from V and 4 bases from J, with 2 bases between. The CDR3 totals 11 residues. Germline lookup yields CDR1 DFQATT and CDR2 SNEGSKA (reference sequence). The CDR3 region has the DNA TGCAGTGCTAGACGCACCGGGGAGCTGTTTTTT. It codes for CSARRTGELFF.

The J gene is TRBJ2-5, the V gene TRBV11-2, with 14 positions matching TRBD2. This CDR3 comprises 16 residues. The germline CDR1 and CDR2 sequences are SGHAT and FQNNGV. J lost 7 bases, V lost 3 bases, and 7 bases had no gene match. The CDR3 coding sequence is TGTGCCAGCAGCTTCGGGACTAGCGGGAGATTCGGGACCCAGTACTTC. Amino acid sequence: CASSFGTSGRFGTQYF.

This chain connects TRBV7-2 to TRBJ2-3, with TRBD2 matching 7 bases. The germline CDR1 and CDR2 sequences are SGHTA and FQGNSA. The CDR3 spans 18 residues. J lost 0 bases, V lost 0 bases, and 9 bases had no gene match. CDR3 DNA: TGTGCCAGCAGCTTAGCCCTGCTAGCGGCCACTAGCACAGATACGCAGTATTTT. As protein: CASSLALLAATSTDTQYF.

The CDR3 bases are TGCGCCAGCAGAACAGGGGCCTCCTGGGAGACCCAGTACTTC. Protein sequence: CASRTGASWETQYF. The chain uses TRBV5-1 and TRBJ2-5; 7 nucleotides align to TRBD1. The V and J ends lost 5 bases and 5 bases, in that order; junction bases with no gene match: 9. Germline CDR1 SGHRS, CDR2 YFSETQ. CDR3 length equals 14 residues.

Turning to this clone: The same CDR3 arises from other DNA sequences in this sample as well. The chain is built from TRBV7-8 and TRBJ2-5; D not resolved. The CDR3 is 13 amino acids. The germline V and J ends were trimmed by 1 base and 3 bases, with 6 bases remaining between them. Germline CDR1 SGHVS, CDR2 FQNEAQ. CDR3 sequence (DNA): TGTGCCAGCAGCTTAGGCCCAGAAGAGACCCAGTACTTC. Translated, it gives CASSLGPEETQYF.

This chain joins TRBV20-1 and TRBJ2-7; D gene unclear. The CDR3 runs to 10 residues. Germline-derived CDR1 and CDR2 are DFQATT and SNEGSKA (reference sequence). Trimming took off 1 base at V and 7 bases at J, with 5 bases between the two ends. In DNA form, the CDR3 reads TGCAGTGCTAGAGCCCTGGAGCAGTACTTC. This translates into CSARALEQYF.

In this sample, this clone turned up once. In DNA form, the CDR3 reads TGCAGCGTTGAAGTACGCAGGGGTAATAAGAAGCAGTTCTTC. Encoded protein: CSVEVRRGNKKQFF. J is TRBJ2-1 and V is TRBV29-1; possible D gene TRBD1, 6 bases. There are 14 residues in the CDR3. Between the trimmed V and J ends, which lost 1 base and 11 bases, there was a span of 18 bases. Per germline, CDR1 SQVTM and CDR2 ANQGSEA.

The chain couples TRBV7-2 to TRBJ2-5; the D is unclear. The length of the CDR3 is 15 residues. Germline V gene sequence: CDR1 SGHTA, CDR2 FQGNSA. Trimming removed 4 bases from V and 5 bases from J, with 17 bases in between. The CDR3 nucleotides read TGTGCCAGCAGCTCGTCAGGCGGCGCGTGGGAGACCCAGTACTTC. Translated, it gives CASSSSGGAWETQYF.

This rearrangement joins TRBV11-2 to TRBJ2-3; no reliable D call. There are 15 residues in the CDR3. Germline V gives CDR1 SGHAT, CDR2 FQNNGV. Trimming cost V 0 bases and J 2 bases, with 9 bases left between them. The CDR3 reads CASSLDRSITDTQYF. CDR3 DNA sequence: TGTGCCAGCAGCTTAGACAGGTCTATCACAGATACGCAGTATTTT.

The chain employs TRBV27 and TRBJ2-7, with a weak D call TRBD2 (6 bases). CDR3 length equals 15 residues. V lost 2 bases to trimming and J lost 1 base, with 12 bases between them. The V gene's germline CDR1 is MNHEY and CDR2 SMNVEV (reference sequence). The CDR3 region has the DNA TGTGCCAGCAGTTTAATGGCGGGGATTTCCTACGAGCAGTACTTC. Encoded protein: CASSLMAGISYEQYF.

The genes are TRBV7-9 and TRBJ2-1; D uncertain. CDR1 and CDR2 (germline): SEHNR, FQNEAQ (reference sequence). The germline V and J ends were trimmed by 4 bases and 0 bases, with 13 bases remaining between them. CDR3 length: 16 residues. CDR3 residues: CASSSVQRSSYNEQFF. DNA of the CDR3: TGTGCCAGCAGCTCCGTCCAAAGAAGCTCCTACAATGAGCAGTTCTTC. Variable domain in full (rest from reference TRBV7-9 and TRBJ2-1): DTGVSQNPRHKITKRGQNVTFRCDPISEHNRLYWYRQTLGQGPEFLTYFQNEAQLEKSRLLSDRFSAERPKGSFSTLEIQRTEQGDSAMYLCASSSVQRSSYNEQFFGPGTRLTVL.

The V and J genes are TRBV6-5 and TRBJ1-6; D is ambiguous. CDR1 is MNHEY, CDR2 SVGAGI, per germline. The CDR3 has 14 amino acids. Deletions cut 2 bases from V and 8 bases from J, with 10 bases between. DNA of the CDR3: TGTGCCAGCAGTTACGGTGGGGTGGATTCACCCCTCCACTTT. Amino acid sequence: CASSYGGVDSPLHF.

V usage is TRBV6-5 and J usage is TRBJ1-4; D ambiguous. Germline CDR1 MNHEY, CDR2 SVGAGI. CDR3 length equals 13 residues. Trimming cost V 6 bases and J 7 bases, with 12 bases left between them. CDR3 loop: CASRNGITEKLFF. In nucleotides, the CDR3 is TGTGCCAGCAGGAATGGGATTACTGAAAAACTGTTTTTT.

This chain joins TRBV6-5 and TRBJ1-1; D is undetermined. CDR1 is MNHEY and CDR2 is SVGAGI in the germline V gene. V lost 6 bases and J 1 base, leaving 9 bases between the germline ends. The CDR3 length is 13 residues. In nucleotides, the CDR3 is TGTGCCAGCAGGTTTACCTCGAACACTGAAGCTTTCTTT. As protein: CASRFTSNTEAFF.

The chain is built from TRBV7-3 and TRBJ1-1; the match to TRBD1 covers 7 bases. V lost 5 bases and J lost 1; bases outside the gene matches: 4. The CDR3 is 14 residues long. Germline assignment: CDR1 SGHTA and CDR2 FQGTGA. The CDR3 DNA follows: TGTGCCAGCAGCCAAAGACAGGGGAACACTGAAGCTTTCTTT. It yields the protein CASSQRQGNTEAFF.

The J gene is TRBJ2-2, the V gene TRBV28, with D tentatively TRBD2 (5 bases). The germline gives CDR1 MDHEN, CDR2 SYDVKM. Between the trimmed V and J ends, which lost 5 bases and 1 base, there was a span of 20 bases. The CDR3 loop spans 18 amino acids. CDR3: CASSHPVWQRRNTGELFF. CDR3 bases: TGTGCCAGCAGTCACCCCGTTTGGCAGCGGAGGAACACCGGGGAGCTGTTTTTT.